The next 18 T cell receptor beta chains were all read from a single sample in a study of vaccination and CD4 T cells after COVID-19. Sample treatment: roughly ten-day PBMC culture with coronavirus spike peptide pools or control peptides (ViraFEST assay). The assay that was used to sequence DNA from cultured CD4+ T cells was the Oncomine TCR Beta short-read assay. TCRdb re-called the PCR reads through MiXCR, storing one row per CDR3 protein. The profile shows about 27,000 distinct CDR3 sequences, about 60% of them singletons. Their antigen targets remain unknown. Sequencing was performed on CD4+ T cells from blood, cultured in vitro, taken after SARS-CoV-2 vaccination. The source of these receptors is a human donor who received a COVID-19 vaccine.

The CDR3 DNA sequence: TGCAGTGCTAGAAACGGATTTCACTATAATTCACCCCTCCACTTT. Protein product: CSARNGFHYNSPLHF. The J gene is TRBJ1-6, the V gene TRBV20-1; D is unresolved. This CDR3 comprises 15 residues. The germline gives CDR1 DFQATT, CDR2 SNEGSKA (reference sequence). V lost 2 bases, J lost 3 bases, and 11 bases lay in between.

This chain uses TRBV21-1 with TRBJ2-2; the DNA was not compared with TRBD1, the D call given in the table. TRBV21-1 is a known pseudogene. The CDR3 spans 16 residues. CDR3 sequence reads: CASSKCEGRNTGELFF. The CDR3 region has the DNA TGTGCCAGCAGCAAATGTGAGGGGCGGAACACCGGGGAGCTGTTTTTT.

The gene calls are TRBV14 and TRBJ1-6, with D unclear. This CDR3 spans 19 amino acids. Germline V lookup: CDR1 SGHDN, CDR2 FVKESK. V was clipped by 3 bases and J by 0 bases, with 18 bases between them. As DNA, the CDR3 is TGTGCCAGCAGCCATAGAGGAGGACTGACTCTCTCCTATAATTCACCCCTCCACTTT. Protein product: CASSHRGGLTLSYNSPLHF. The full variable domain, rest sourced from reference TRBV14 and TRBJ1-6, is EAGVTQFPSHSVIEKGQTVTLRCDPISGHDNLYWYRRVMGKEIKFLLHFVKESKQDESGMPNNRFLAERTGGTYSTLKVQPAELEDSGVYFCASSHRGGLTLSYNSPLHFGNGTRLTVT.

The V and J genes are TRBV12-3 or TRBV12-4 and TRBJ1-2; TRBD1 aligns across 9 bases. With 1 base clipped from V and 11 bases from J, the junction kept 5 bases outside the gene matches. The CDR3 covers 13 residues. For the CDR3, the DNA is TGTGCCAGCAGTTTAGTACAGGGGGCGTCGTACACCTTC. It is translated as CASSLVQGASYTF.

The chain employs TRBV7-8 and TRBJ2-3; D gene ambiguous. This CDR3 spans 11 amino acids. Germline loops: CDR1 SGHVS, CDR2 FQNEAQ. V lost 3 bases and J lost 2, with 0 bases in between. The DNA of the CDR3 is TGTGCCAGCAGCTTCACAGATACGCAGTATTTT. Translating gives CASSFTDTQYF.

The genes are TRBV9 and TRBJ2-7; no reliable D call. The CDR3 is 13 amino acids. Trimming took off 3 bases at V and 5 bases at J, with 12 bases between the two ends. Germline lookup yields CDR1 SGDLS and CDR2 YYNGEE. The CDR3 sequence: CASSAISSHEQYF. CDR3 DNA: TGTGCCAGCAGCGCGATTTCCTCTCACGAGCAGTACTTC.

The chain has TRBV6-4 and TRBJ1-1; 10 bases align to TRBD1. Germline CDR1 reads MRHNA; CDR2 reads SNTAGT. The length of the CDR3 is 15 residues. The V and J ends lost 3 bases and 4 bases, in that order; junction bases with no gene match: 5. Here the CDR3 DNA reads TGTGCCAGCAGTGAGACAGGGGGCGGGGGCACTGAAGCTTTCTTT. This codes for CASSETGGGGTEAFF.

This clonotype was detected a few times. In DNA, the CDR3 is TGCAGTGCTAATATCTTCCCTAAGGTCTACGAGCAGTACTTC. Amino acid sequence: CSANIFPKVYEQYF. This chain uses TRBV20-1 with TRBJ2-7; no clear D gene. This CDR3 spans 14 amino acids. V dropped 4 bases and J dropped 3 bases, with 16 bases sitting between them. The germline V gene has CDR1 DFQATT and CDR2 SNEGSKA (reference sequence).

This rearrangement joins TRBV11-3 to TRBJ1-1; no firm D call. Germline values: CDR1 SGHNT, CDR2 YENEEA. The CDR3 runs 15 residues. V lost 5 bases and J 2 bases, leaving 15 bases between the germline ends. This CDR3 is CASSASTGLNTEAFF. The CDR3 DNA reads as TGTGCCAGCAGCGCCTCGACCGGACTTAACACTGAAGCTTTCTTT.

The gene calls are TRBV6-2 or TRBV6-3 and TRBJ2-3; 9 bases agree with TRBD2. J gave up 0 bases and V 5 bases, and 3 bases lay outside the gene matches. The CDR3 runs 15 residues. CDR1 is MNHEY and CDR2 is SVGEGT in the germline V gene. CDR3 in amino acids: CASSPAGGSTDTQYF. CDR3 bases: TGTGCCAGCAGTCCAGCGGGGGGAAGCACAGATACGCAGTATTTT.

The genes are TRBV11-3 and TRBJ2-7; TRBD1 agrees at 7 bases. The CDR3 has 14 residues. The trim removed 5 bases at V and 0 bases at J, leaving 4 bases unmatched. From germline, CDR1 is SGHNT and CDR2 YENEEA. The DNA for the CDR3 is TGTGCCAGCAGCCTCGGGGACAGCTCCTACGAGCAGTACTTC. Its translation: CASSLGDSSYEQYF. Full variable domain (missing parts from reference TRBV11-3 and TRBJ2-7): EAGVVQSPRYKIIEKKQPVAFWCNPISGHNTLYWYLQNLGQGPELLIRYENEEAVDDSQLPKDRFSAERLKGVDSTLKIQPAELGDSAVYLCASSLGDSSYEQYFGPGTRLTVT.

This clonotype was seen a few times. This rearrangement joins TRBV27 to TRBJ1-1; D remains unclear. CDR3 length: 13 amino acids. The V end was cut by 6 bases, the J end by 4 bases, with 12 bases between. CDR1 is MNHEY and CDR2 is SMNVEV in the germline V gene (reference sequence). The CDR3 spells CASSIGMRTEAFF. DNA for the CDR3: TGTGCCAGCAGCATAGGGATGCGCACTGAAGCTTTCTTT.

This sequence joins TRBV19 and TRBJ1-2; no definite D call. This CDR3 has 14 residues. Trimming stripped 4 bases from V and 4 bases from J, with 13 bases between. Germline CDR1 and CDR2: LNHDA and SQIVND (reference sequence). The CDR3 protein is CASSTPAGIYGYTF. In DNA, the CDR3 is TGTGCCAGTAGTACCCCGGCGGGAATCTATGGCTACACCTTC.

Comments on this clonotype: At one end, the junction sequence differs from germline, possibly due to a read error. The chain employs TRBV6-5 and TRBJ1-2; a weak D match, TRBD1 (5 bases). This CDR3 comprises 13 residues. CDR1 and CDR2 from the germline V gene are MNHEY and SVGAGI. As DNA, the CDR3 is TGTGCCAGCAGTTTAGGGGAAGTGGATGGCCACACCTTC. Protein sequence: CASSLGEVDGHTF.

The chain couples TRBV7-2 to TRBJ2-2; D is uncertain. The germline V gene encodes CDR1 SGHTA and CDR2 FQGNSA. This CDR3 spans 15 amino acids. Between the trimmed V and J ends, which lost 5 bases and 6 bases, there was a span of 16 bases. CDR3 DNA: TGTGCCAGCAGCCTGAAGTTCGGTTCCGCCGGGGAGCTGTTTTTT. This translates into CASSLKFGSAGELFF.

V usage is TRBV27 and J usage is TRBJ2-2; D not certain. Trimming shortened V by 1 base and J by 4 bases, and 10 bases separated the two germline ends. The CDR3 length is 15 residues. Germline CDR1 reads MNHEY; CDR2 reads SMNVEV (reference sequence). This chain's CDR3 is CASSLFMGFTGELFF. Here the CDR3 DNA reads TGTGCCAGCAGTTTATTTATGGGGTTCACCGGGGAGCTGTTTTTT.

The chain combines TRBV5-6 with TRBJ2-2; a weak D match, TRBD1 (5 bases). The CDR3 consists of 13 residues. CDR1 is SGHDT, CDR2 YYEEEE, per germline. Trimming removed 8 bases at V and 4 bases at J, with 12 bases between. CDR3 residues: CASKDTITGELFF. The DNA for the CDR3 is TGTGCCAGTAAGGACACGATCACCGGGGAGCTGTTTTTT.

V gene TRBV5-1 combines with J gene TRBJ1-1, with no clear D. The CDR3 contains 12 residues. The germline V and J ends were trimmed by 1 base and 2 bases, with 3 bases remaining between them. Per the germline V gene, CDR1 is SGHRS and CDR2 is YFSETQ. In DNA, the CDR3 is TGCGCCAGCAGCTTGCCCAACACTGAAGCTTTCTTT. This gives the protein CASSLPNTEAFF.